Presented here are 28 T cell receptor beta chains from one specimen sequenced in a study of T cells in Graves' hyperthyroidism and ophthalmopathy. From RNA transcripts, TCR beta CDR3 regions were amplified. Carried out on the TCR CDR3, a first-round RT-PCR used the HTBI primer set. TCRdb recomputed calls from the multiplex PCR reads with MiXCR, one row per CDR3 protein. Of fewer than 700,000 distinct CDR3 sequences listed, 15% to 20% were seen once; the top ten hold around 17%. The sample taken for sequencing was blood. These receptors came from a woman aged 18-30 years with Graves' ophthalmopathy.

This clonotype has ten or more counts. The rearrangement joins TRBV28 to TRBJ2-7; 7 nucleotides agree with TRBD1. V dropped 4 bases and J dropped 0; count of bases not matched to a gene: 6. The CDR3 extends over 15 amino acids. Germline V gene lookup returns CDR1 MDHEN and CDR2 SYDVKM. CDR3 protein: CASSSYRGNSYEQYF. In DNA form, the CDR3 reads TGTGCCAGCAGTTCCTACAGGGGCAACTCCTACGAGCAGTACTTC.

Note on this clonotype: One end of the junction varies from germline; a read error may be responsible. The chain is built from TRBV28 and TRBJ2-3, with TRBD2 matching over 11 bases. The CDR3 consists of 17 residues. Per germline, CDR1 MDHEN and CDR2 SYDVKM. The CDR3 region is CASSLVVATSGEDMQYF. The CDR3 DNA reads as TGTGCCAGCAGTTTAGTAGTAGCGACTAGCGGGGAAGATATGCAGTATTTT.

Written as DNA, the CDR3 is TGTGCCAGCACCCCCCTGGGGTCCTACGAGCAGTACTTC. This encodes CASTPLGSYEQYF. This chain uses TRBV5-6 with TRBJ2-7; no clear D gene. This CDR3 spans 13 amino acids. Deletions cut 6 bases from V and 1 base from J, with 11 bases between. Germline V gene sequence: CDR1 SGHDT, CDR2 YYEEEE.

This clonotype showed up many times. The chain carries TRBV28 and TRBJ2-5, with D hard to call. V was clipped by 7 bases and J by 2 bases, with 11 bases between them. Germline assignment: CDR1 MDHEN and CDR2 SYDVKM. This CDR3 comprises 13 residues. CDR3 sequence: CASTPGRQETQYF. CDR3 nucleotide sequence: TGTGCCAGCACCCCCGGCCGGCAAGAGACCCAGTACTTC.

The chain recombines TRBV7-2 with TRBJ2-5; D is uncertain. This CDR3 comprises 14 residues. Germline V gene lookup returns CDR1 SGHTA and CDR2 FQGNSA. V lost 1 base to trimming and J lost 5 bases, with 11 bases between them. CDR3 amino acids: CASSLDQEFETQYF. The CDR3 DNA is TGTGCCAGCAGCTTAGATCAGGAATTCGAGACCCAGTACTTC.

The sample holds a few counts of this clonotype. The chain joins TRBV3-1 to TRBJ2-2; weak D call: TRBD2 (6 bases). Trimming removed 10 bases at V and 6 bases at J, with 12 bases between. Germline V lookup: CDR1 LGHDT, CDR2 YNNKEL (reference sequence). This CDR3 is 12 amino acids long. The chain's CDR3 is CAISPGAGELFF. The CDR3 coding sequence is TGTGCCATTTCCCCGGGGGCCGGGGAGCTGTTTTTT.

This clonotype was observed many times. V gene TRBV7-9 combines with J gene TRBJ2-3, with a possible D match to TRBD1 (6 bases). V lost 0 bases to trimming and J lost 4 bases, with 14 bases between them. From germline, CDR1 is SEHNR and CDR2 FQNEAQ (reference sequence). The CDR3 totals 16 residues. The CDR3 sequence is CASSLAGASSADTQYF. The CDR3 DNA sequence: TGTGCCAGCAGCTTAGCGGGGGCCTCATCCGCAGATACGCAGTATTTT.

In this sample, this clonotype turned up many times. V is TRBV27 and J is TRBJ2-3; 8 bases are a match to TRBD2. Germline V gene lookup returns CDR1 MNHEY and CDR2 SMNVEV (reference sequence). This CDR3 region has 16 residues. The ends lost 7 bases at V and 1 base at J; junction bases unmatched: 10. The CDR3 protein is CASTTTPAGGTDTQYF. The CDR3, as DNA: TGTGCCAGCACCACCACCCCAGCGGGGGGCACAGATACGCAGTATTTT.

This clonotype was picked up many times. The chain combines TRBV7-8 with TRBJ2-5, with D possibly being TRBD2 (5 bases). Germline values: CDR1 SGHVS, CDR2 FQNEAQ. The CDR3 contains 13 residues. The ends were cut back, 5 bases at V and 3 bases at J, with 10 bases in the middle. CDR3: CASSLRLKETQYF. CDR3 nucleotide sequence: TGTGCCAGCAGCCTCAGACTAAAAGAGACCCAGTACTTC.

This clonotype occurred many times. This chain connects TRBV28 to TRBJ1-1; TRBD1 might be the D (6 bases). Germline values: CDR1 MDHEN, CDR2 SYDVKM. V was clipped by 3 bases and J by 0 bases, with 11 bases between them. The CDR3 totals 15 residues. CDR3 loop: CASSLGGRLNTEAFF. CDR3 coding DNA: TGTGCCAGCAGTTTGGGGGGGCGGTTGAACACTGAAGCTTTCTTT.

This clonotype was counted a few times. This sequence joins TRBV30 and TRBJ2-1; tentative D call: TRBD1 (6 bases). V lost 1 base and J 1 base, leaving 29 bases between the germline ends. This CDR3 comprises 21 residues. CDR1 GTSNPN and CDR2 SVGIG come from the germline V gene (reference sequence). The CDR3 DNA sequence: TGTGCCTGGAGTGGACAGGCAAAGCAGGATCGGGGCCTTTATTCCTACAATGAGCAGTTCTTC. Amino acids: CAWSGQAKQDRGLYSYNEQFF. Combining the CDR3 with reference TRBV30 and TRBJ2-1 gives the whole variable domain SQTIHQWPATLVQPVGSPLSLECTVEGTSNPNLYWYRQAAGRGLQLLFYSVGIGQISSEVPQNLSASRPQDRQFILSSKKLLLSDSGFYLCAWSGQAKQDRGLYSYNEQFFGPGTRLTVL.

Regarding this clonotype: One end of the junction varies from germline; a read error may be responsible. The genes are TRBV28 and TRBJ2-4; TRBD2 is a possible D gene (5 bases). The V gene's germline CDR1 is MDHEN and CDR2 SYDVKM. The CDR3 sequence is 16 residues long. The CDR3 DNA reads TGTGCCAGCAGTTTAGGGGAGAGAAGCGACAAAAACGTTCAGTACTTC. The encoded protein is CASSLGERSDKNVQYF.

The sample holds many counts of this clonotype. The CDR3 region is CASSTTGGSTDTQYF. The CDR3, as DNA: TGTGCCAGCAGCACGACAGGGGGTAGCACAGATACGCAGTATTTT. J is TRBJ2-3 and V is TRBV7-3; 9 bases are a match to TRBD1. J was trimmed by 0 bases and V by 5 bases; bases with no gene match: 3. The CDR3 consists of 15 residues. Germline CDR1 reads SGHTA; CDR2 reads FQGTGA.

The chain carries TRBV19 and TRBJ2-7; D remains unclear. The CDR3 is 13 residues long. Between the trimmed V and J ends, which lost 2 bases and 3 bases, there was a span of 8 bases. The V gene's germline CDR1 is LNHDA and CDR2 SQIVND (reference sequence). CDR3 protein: CASSITANYEQYF. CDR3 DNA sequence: TGTGCCAGTAGTATAACGGCCAACTACGAGCAGTACTTC.

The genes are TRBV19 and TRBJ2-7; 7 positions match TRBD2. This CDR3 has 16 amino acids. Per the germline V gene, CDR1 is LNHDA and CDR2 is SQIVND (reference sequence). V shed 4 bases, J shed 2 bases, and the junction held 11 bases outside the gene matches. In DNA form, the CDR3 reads TGTGCCAGTAGTACGAATAACGGGGGGAGTACCTACGAGCAGTACTTC. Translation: CASSTNNGGSTYEQYF.

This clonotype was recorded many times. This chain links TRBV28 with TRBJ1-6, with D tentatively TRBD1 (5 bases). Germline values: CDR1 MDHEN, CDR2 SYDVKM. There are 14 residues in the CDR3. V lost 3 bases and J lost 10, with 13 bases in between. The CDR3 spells CASSFEGLASPLHF. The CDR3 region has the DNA TGTGCCAGCAGTTTCGAGGGGCTTGCGTCACCCCTCCACTTT.

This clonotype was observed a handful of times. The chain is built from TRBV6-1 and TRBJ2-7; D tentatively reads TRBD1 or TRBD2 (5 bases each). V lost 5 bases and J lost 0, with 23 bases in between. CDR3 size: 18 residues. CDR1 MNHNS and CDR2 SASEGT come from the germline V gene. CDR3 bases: TGTGCCAGCAGTCGAAGTCTATTGGGGGAGCCTCGCTCCTACGAGCAGTACTTC. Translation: CASSRSLLGEPRSYEQYF.

CDR3 loop: CASSSYSPQPQHF. The CDR3 coding sequence is TGTGCCAGCAGTTCTTACTCTCCTCAGCCCCAGCATTTT. The rearrangement links TRBV12-3 or TRBV12-4 to TRBJ1-5; D is undetermined. The CDR3 totals 13 residues. V lost 4 bases, J lost 6 bases, and 10 bases lay in between.

The CDR3 loop is CASSGPRDRGVGELFF. The CDR3, as DNA: TGTGCCAGCAGCGGACCTCGGGACCGCGGTGTCGGGGAGCTGTTTTTT. The V gene is TRBV5-6, the J gene TRBJ2-2, with D tentatively TRBD1 or TRBD2 (5 bases each). V shed 4 bases and J shed 7 bases, with 20 bases lying between them. The CDR3 totals 16 residues. CDR1 and CDR2 (germline): SGHDT, YYEEEE.

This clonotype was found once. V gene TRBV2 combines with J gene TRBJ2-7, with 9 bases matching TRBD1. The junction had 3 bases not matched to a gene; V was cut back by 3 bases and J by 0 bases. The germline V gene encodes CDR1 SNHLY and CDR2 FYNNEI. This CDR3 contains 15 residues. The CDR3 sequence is CASSDETGGSYEQYF. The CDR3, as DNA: TGTGCCAGCAGTGACGAGACAGGGGGCTCCTACGAGCAGTACTTC.

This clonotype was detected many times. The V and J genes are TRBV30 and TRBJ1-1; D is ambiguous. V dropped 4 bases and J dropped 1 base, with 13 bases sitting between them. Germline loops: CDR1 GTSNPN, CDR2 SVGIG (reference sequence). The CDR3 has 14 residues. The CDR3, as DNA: TGTGCCTGGATCAGGACCTCACGGAACACTGAAGCTTTCTTT. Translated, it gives CAWIRTSRNTEAFF. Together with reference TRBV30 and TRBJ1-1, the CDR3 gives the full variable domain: SQTIHQWPATLVQPVGSPLSLECTVEGTSNPNLYWYRQAAGRGLQLLFYSVGIGQISSEVPQNLSASRPQDRQFILSSKKLLLSDSGFYLCAWIRTSRNTEAFFGQGTRLTVV.

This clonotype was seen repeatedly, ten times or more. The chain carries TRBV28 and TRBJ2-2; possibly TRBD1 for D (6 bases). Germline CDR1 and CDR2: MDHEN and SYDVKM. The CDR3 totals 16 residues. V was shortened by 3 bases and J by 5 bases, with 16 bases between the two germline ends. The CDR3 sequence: CASSLLPGARTGELFF. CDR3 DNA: TGTGCCAGCAGTTTGCTTCCAGGGGCGCGGACCGGGGAGCTGTTTTTT.

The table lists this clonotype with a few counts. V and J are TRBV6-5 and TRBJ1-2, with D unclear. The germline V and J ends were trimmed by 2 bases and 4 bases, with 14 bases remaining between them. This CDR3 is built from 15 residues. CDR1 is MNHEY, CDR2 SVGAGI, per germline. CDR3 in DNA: TGTGCCAGCAGTTACACCACAGAGGGTGGCTATGGCTACACCTTC. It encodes CASSYTTEGGYGYTF.

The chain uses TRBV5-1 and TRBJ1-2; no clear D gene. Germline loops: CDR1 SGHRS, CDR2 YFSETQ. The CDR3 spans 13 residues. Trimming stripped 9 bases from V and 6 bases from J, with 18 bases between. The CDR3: CANSLSGGDGYTF. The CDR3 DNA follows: TGCGCCAACTCTTTATCGGGCGGTGATGGCTACACCTTC. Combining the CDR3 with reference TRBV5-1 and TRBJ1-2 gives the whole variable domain KAGVTQTPRYLIKTRGQQVTLSCSPISGHRSVSWYQQTPGQGLQFLFEYFSETQRNKGNFPGRFSGRQFSNSRSEMNVSTLELGDSALYLCANSLSGGDGYTFGSGTRLTVV.

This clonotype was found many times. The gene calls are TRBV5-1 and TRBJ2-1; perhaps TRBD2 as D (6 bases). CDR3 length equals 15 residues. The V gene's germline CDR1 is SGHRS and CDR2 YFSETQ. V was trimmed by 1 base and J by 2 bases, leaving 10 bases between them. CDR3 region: CASSLSSVAYNEQFF. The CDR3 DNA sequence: TGCGCCAGCAGCTTGTCTAGCGTGGCCTACAATGAGCAGTTCTTC. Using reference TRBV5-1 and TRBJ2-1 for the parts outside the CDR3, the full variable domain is KAGVTQTPRYLIKTRGQQVTLSCSPISGHRSVSWYQQTPGQGLQFLFEYFSETQRNKGNFPGRFSGRQFSNSRSEMNVSTLELGDSALYLCASSLSSVAYNEQFFGPGTRLTVL.

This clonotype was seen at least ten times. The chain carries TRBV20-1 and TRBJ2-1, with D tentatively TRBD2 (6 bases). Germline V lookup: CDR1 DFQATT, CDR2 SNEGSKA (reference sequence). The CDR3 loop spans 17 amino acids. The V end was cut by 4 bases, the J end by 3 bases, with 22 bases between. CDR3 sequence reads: CSATHAGPPSGYNEQFF. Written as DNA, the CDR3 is TGCAGTGCTACCCACGCGGGACCACCGTCCGGCTACAATGAGCAGTTCTTC.

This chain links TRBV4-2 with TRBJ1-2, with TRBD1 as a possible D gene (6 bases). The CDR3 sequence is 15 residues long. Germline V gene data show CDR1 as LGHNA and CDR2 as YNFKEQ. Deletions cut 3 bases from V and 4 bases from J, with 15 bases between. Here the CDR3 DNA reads TGTGCCAGCAGCCAGGGAGGGGGGCGCGTCTATGGCTACACCTTC. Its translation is CASSQGGGRVYGYTF.

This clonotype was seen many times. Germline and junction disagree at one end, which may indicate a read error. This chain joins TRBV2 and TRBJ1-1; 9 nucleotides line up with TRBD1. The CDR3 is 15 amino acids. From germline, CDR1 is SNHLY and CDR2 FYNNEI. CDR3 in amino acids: CASSEAGPGQGETFF. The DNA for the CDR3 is TGTGCCAGCAGTGAGGCGGGCCCGGGACAGGGTGAAACTTTCTTT.